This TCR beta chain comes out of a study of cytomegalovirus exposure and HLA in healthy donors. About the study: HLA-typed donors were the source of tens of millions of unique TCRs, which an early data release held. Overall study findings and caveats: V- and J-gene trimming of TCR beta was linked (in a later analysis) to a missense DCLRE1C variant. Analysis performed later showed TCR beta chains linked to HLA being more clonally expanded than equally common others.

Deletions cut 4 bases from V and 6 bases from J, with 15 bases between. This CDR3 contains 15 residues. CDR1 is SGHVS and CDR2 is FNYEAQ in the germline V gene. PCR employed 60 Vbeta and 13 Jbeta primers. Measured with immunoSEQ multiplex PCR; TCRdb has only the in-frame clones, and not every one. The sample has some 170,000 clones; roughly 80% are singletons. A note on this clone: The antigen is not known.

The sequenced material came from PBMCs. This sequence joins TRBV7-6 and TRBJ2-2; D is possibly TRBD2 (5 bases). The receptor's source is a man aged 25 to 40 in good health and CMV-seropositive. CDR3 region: CASSSYTREPGELFF. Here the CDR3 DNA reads TGTGCCAGCAGCTCATACACGAGGGAACCCGGGGAGCTGTTTTTT.